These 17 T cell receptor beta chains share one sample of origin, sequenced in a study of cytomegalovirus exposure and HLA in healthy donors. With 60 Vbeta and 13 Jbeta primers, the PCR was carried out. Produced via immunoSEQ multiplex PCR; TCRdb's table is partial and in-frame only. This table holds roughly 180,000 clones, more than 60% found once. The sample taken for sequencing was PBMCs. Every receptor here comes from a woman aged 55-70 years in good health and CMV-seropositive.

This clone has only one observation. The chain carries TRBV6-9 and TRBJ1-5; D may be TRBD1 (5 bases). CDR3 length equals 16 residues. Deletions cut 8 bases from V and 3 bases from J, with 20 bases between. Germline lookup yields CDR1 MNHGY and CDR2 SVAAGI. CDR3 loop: CASPPGGFRSNQPQHF. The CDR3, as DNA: TGTGCCAGCCCTCCCGGGGGGTTTCGTTCCAATCAGCCCCAGCATTTT.

The CDR3 loop reads CASSARDLSYEQYF. DNA for the CDR3: TGTGCCAGCAGCGCACGGGACTTATCCTACGAGCAGTACTTC. The rearrangement joins TRBV2 to TRBJ2-7; possible D gene TRBD2, 6 bases. The V and J ends lost 6 bases and 1 base respectively, with 13 bases between them. CDR1 is SNHLY, CDR2 FYNNEI, per germline. The CDR3 length is 14 residues.

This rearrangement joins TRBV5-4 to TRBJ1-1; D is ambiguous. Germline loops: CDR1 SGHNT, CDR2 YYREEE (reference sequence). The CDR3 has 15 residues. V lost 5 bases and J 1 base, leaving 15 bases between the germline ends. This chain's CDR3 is CASSFGLGQNTEAFF. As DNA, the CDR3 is TGTGCCAGCAGTTTCGGACTGGGCCAGAACACTGAAGCTTTCTTT. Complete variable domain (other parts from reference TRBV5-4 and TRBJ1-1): ETGVTQSPTHLIKTRGQQVTLRCSSQSGHNTVSWYQQALGQGPQFIFQYYREEENGRGNFPPRFSGLQFPNYSSELNVNALELDDSALYLCASSFGLGQNTEAFFGQGTRLTVV.

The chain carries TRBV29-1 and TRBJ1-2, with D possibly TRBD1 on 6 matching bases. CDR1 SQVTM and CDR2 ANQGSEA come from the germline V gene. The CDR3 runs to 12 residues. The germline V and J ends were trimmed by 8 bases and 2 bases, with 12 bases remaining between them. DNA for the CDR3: TGCAGCCAGGGGAGCAGCAACTATGGCTACACCTTC. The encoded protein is CSQGSSNYGYTF.

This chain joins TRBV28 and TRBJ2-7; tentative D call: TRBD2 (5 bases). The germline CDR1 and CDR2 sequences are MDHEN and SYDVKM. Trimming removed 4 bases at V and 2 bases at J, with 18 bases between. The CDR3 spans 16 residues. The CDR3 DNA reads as TGTGCCAGCAGTTCCCCCGGCCTACCCGGGACCTACGAGCAGTACTTC. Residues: CASSSPGLPGTYEQYF.

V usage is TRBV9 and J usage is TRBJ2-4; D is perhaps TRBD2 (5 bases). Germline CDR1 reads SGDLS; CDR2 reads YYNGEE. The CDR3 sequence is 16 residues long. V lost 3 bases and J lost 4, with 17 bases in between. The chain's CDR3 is CASSERGLAEKNIQYF. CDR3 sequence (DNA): TGTGCCAGCAGCGAGCGAGGGTTGGCTGAAAAAAACATTCAGTACTTC.

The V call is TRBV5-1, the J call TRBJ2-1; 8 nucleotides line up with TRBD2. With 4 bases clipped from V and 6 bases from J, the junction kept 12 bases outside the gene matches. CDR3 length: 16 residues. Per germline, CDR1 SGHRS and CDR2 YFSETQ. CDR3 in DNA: TGCGCCAGCAGCCTAAATGCACCCGGGACTAGCAATGAGCAGTTCTTC. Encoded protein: CASSLNAPGTSNEQFF.

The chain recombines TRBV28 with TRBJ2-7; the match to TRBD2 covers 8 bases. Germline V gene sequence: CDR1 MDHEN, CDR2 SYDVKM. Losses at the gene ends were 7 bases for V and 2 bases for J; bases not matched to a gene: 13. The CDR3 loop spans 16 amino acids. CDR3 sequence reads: CASTLPGGAFPYEQYF. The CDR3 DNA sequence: TGTGCCAGCACTCTACCGGGAGGGGCCTTCCCCTACGAGCAGTACTTC.

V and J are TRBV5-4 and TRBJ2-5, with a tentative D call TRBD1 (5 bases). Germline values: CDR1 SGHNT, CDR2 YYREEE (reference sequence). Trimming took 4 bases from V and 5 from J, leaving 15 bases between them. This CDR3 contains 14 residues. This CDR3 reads CASSLDTLGETQYF. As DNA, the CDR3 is TGTGCCAGCAGCCTGGACACTCTCGGGGAGACCCAGTACTTC.

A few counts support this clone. The CDR3 DNA sequence: TGTGCCAGCAGCTTCTATCCGACAGGGCTAAACACAGATACGCAGTATTTT. Its translation: CASSFYPTGLNTDTQYF. The rearrangement uses TRBV7-2 and TRBJ2-3, with TRBD1 identical over 7 bases. The CDR3 has 17 residues. Germline assignment: CDR1 SGHTA and CDR2 FQGNSA. J gave up 2 bases and V 3 bases, and 11 bases lay outside the gene matches.

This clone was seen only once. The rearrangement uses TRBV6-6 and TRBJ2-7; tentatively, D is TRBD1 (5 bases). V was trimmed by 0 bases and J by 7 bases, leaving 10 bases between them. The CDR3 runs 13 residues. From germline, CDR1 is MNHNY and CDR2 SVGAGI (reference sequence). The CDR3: CASSYSLRVEQYF. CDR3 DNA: TGTGCCAGCAGTTACTCGCTCAGGGTTGAGCAGTACTTC.

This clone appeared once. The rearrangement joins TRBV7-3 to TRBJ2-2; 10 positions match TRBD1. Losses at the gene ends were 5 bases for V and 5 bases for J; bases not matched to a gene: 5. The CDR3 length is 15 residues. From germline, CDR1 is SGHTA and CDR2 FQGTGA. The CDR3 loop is CASSPGTGVTGELFF. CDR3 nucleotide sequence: TGTGCCAGCAGCCCGGGGACAGGGGTTACCGGGGAGCTGTTTTTT. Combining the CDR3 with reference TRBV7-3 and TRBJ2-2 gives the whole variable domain GAGVSQTPSNKVTEKGKYVELRCDPISGHTALYWYRQSLGQGPEFLIYFQGTGAADDSGLPNDRFFAVRPEGSVSTLKIQRTERGDSAVYLCASSPGTGVTGELFFGEGSRLTVL.

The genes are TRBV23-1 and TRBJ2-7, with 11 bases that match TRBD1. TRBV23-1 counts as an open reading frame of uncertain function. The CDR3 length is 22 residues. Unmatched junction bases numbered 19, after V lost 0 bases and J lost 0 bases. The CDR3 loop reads CASSQSILMPGQGVVPSYEQYF. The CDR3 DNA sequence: TGCGCCAGCAGTCAATCTATCCTTATGCCGGGACAGGGGGTCGTACCCTCCTACGAGCAGTACTTC.

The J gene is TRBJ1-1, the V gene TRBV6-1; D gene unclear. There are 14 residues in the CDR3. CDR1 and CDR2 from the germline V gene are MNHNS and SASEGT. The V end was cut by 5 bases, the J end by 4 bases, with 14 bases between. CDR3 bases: TGTGCCAGCAGTTTCCAGGATTGGATCACTGAAGCTTTCTTT. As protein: CASSFQDWITEAFF.

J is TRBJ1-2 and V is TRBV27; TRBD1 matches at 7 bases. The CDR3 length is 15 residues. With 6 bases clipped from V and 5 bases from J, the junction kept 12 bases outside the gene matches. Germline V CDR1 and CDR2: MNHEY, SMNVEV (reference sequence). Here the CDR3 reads CASSPLGGGGYGYTF. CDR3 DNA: TGTGCCAGCAGCCCCCTAGGGGGCGGTGGGTATGGCTACACCTTC.

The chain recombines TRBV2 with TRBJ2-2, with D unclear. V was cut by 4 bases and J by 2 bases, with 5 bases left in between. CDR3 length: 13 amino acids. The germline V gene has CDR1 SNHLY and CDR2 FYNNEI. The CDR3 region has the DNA TGTGCCAGCAGTGTAGAAAACACCGGGGAGCTGTTTTTT. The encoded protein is CASSVENTGELFF.

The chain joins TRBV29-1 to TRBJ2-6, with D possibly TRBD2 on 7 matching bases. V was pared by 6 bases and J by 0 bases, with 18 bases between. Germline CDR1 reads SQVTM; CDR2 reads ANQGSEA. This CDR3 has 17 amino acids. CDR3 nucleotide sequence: TGCAGCGTCTACGGCGGGGAGGGGGTCTCTGGGGCCAACGTCCTGACTTTC. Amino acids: CSVYGGEGVSGANVLTF.